This is a list of T cell receptor beta chains from one sample in a study of blood T cell repertoires in COVID-19. Repertoires were generated with immunoSEQ multiplex PCR, while TCRdb's copy carries only in-frame clones and drops some. The repertoire holds around 250,000 clones, approximately 92% seen once, with roughly 4.8% in the top ten. The source material was peripheral blood. All receptors derive from a woman between 40 and 50 years old who had recovered from COVID-19. Both conserved end residues are part of each CDR3. The order of the fields is V gene, J gene, CDR3 protein.

>TRBV5-4|TRBJ1-2
CASSVDSLYGYTF
>TRBV6-5|TRBJ2-5
CASSLLGGETQYF
>TRBV19|TRBJ1-5
CASSIQFSNQPQHF
>TRBV9|TRBJ2-5
CASSVVPSGETQYF
>TRBV7-9|TRBJ2-7
CASSLEGRGSSYEQYF
>TRBV3-1/TRBV3-2|TRBJ1-1
CASSRQGLNTEAFF
>TRBV2|TRBJ1-3
CASRATATGNTIYF
>TRBV5-1|TRBJ2-5
CASSLGGSAGETQYF
>TRBV11-3|TRBJ2-5
CASSLVAGRSETQYF
>TRBV3-1/TRBV3-2|TRBJ2-5
CASSQDRGLGETQYF
>TRBV2|TRBJ1-1
CASSDRTGSTEAFF
>TRBV12-3/TRBV12-4|TRBJ2-7
CASSGTGGGEQYF